This T cell receptor (beta chain) was identified during a study of shared clonotypes between healthy human individuals. Study-level information: There were three CD4 naive, three CD4 memory, two CD8 naive and one CD8 memory plates per donor. Study-level findings and limits: When compared with the clonotypes that were shared by all four sorted-subset donors, the non-shared clonotypes turned out to have lower generation probabilities. Shared clonotypes: approximately 5% naive CD4, about 3.5% naive CD8, around 2.2% memory CD4, 0.4% to 0.45% memory CD8. The donor pool, a small one, limited the genetic and exposure-history diversity represented.

Assay used: immunoSEQ multiplex PCR; TCRdb lists only in-frame clones, some missing. The data contain roughly 2.2 million clones, about nine tenths of them singletons. About this clone: Antigen: not known.

The CDR3 spans 12 residues. Germline V gives CDR1 GTSNPN, CDR2 SVGIG (reference sequence). The ends were cut back, 8 bases at V and 4 bases at J, with 14 bases in the middle. This TCR was sampled from a man between 18 and 35 years old in good health. Some clones in this sample may be carry-over from other donors' samples. Input material: naive CD4+ T cells from PBMCs. Subset meaning: CD45RA+ positively selected. V is TRBV30 and J is TRBJ1-1, with TRBD1 as a possible D gene (6 bases). Here the CDR3 DNA reads TGTGCCCACTCCAGGGGTTCCACTGAAGCTTTCTTT. This gives the protein CAHSRGSTEAFF. The whole variable domain, remainder taken from reference TRBV30 and TRBJ1-1, is SQTIHQWPATLVQPVGSPLSLECTVEGTSNPNLYWYRQAAGRGLQLLFYSVGIGQISSEVPQNLSASRPQDRQFILSSKKLLLSDSGFYLCAHSRGSTEAFFGQGTRLTVV.